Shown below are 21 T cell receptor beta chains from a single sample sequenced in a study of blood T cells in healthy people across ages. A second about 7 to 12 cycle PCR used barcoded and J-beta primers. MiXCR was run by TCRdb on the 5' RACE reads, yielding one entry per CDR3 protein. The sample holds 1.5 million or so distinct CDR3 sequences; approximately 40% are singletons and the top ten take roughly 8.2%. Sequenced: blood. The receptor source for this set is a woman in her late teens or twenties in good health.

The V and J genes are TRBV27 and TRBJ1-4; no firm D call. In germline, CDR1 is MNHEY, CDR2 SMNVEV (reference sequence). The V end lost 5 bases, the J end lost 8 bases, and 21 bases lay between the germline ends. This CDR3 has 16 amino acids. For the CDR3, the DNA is TGTGCCAGCAGTCCCTCCAACAACCACCTAGGGGAAAAACTGTTTTTT. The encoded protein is CASSPSNNHLGEKLFF.

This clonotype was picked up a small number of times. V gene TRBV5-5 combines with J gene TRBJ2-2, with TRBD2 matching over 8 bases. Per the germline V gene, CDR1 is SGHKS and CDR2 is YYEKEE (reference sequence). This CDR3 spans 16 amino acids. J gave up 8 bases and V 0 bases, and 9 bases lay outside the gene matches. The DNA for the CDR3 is TGTGCCAGCAGCTTGGCGGGAAGCGGGAGTAGGGGGGAGCTGTTTTTT. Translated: CASSLAGSGSRGELFF.

The CDR3: CASSLSRDLFGYTF. In DNA form, the CDR3 reads TGTGCCAGCAGTTTATCCAGGGATCTCTTTGGCTACACCTTC. J is TRBJ1-2 and V is TRBV28; the D gene is possibly TRBD1 (5 bases). The V end lost 1 base, the J end lost 7 bases, and 13 bases lay between the germline ends. CDR3 length: 14 amino acids. Germline V lookup: CDR1 MDHEN, CDR2 SYDVKM.

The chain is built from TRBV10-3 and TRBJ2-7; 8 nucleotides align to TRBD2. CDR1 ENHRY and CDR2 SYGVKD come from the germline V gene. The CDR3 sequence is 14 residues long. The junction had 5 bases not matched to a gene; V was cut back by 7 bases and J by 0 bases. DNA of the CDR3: TGTGCCATCACCGAGCGGGAGAGCTCCTACGAGCAGTACTTC. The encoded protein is CAITERESSYEQYF.

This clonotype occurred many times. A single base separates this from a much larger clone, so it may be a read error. The CDR3 sequence: CASSRDLTGGNEQFF. The CDR3 DNA follows: TGTGCCAGCAGCCGAGACCTCACGGGGGGCAATGAGCAGTTCTTC. The chain has TRBV9 and TRBJ2-1; 7 bases fit TRBD2. This CDR3 contains 15 residues. V shed 4 bases and J 6 bases; nucleotides not matched to a gene: 10. In germline, CDR1 is SGDLS, CDR2 YYNGEE.

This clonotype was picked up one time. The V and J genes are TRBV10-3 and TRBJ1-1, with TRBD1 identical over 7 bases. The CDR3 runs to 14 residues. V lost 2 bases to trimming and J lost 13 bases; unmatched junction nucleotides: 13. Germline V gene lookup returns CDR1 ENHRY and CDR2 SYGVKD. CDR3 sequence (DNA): TGTGCCATCAGTGAGCTTGACAGGGAGGGATTTGATTTCTTT. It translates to CAISELDREGFDFF.

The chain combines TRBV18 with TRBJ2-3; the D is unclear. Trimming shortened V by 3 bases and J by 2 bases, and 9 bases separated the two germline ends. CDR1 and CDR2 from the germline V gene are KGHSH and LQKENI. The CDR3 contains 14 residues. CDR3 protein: CASSPSENTDTQYF. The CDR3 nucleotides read TGTGCCAGCTCACCCAGTGAAAACACAGATACGCAGTATTTT. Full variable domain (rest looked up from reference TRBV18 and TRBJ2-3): NAGVMQNPRHLVRRRGQEARLRCSPMKGHSHVYWYRQLPEEGLKFMVYLQKENIIDESGMPKERFSAEFPKEGPSILRIQQVVRGDSAAYFCASSPSENTDTQYFGPGTRLTVL.

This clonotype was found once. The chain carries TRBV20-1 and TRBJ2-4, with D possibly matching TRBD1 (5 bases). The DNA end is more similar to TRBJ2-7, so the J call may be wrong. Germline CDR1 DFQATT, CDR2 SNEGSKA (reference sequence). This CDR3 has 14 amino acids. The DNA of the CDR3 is TGCAGTGCTTTAGACAGTTTAAGCTCCTACGAGCAGTACTTC. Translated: CSALDSLSSYEQYF.

The CDR3 sequence: CASSLKVVTHNSPLHF. The CDR3 DNA reads TGTGCCAGCAGCTTAAAGGTCGTCACCCATAATTCACCCCTCCACTTT. This rearrangement joins TRBV7-2 to TRBJ1-6, with unresolved D. The CDR3 is 16 amino acids. Trimming pared 2 bases from V and 5 bases from J, leaving 13 bases between. Germline V lookup: CDR1 SGHTA, CDR2 FQGNSA.

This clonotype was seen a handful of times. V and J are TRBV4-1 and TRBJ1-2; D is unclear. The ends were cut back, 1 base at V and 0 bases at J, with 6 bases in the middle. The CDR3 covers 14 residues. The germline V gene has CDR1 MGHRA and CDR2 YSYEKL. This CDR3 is CASSQVRTNYGYTF. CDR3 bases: TGCGCCAGCAGCCAAGTGAGGACTAACTATGGCTACACCTTC.

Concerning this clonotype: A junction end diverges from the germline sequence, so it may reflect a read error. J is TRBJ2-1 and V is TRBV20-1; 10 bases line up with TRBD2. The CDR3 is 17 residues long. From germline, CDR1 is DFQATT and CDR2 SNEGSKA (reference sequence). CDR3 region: CSARDPLAAGGDKEQFF. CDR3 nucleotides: TGCAGTGCTAGAGACCCGTTGGCAGCGGGAGGGGACAAGGAGCAGTTCTTC.

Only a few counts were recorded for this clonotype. CDR3 amino acids: CASSSQGLAGGIYEQYF. DNA of the CDR3: TGTGCCAGCTCATCGCAGGGACTAGCGGGGGGCATTTACGAGCAGTACTTC. The V and J genes are TRBV18 and TRBJ2-7; 15 bases fit TRBD2. The germline V gene encodes CDR1 KGHSH and CDR2 LQKENI. V trimming: 5 bases; J trimming: 4 bases; junction bases outside the gene matches: 9. The CDR3 sequence is 17 residues long. Full variable domain (rest looked up from reference TRBV18 and TRBJ2-7): NAGVMQNPRHLVRRRGQEARLRCSPMKGHSHVYWYRQLPEEGLKFMVYLQKENIIDESGMPKERFSAEFPKEGPSILRIQQVVRGDSAAYFCASSSQGLAGGIYEQYFGPGTRLTVT.

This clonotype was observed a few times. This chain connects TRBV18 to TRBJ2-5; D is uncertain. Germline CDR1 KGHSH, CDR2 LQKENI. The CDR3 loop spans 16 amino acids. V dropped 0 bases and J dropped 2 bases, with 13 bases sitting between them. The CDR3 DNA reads TGTGCCAGCTCACCACCGAACAAGGTCCCACAAGAGACCCAGTACTTC. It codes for CASSPPNKVPQETQYF.

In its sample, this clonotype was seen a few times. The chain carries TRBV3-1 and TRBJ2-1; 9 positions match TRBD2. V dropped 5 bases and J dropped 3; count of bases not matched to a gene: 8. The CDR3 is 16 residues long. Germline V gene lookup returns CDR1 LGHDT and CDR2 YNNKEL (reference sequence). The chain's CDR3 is CASSSHGGGDYNEQFF. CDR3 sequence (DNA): TGTGCCAGCAGCTCCCACGGCGGGGGGGACTACAATGAGCAGTTCTTC.

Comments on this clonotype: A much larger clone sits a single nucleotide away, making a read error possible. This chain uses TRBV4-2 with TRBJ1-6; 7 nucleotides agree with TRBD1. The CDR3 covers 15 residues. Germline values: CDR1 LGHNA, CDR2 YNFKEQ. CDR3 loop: CASSQDGTVNSLLHF. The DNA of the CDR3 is TGTGCCAGCAGCCAAGACGGGACAGTGAATTCACTCCTCCACTTT.

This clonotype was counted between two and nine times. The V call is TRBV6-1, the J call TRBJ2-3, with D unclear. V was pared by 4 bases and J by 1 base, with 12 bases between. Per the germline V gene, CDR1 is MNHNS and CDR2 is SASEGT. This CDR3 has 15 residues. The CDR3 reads CASSARRQGTDTQYF. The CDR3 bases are TGTGCCAGCAGTGCCCGCCGTCAGGGCACAGATACGCAGTATTTT.

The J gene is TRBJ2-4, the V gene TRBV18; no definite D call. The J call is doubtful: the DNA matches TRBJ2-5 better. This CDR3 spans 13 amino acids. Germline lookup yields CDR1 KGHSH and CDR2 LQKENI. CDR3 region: CASSTTFQETQYF. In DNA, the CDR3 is TGTGCCAGCTCCACCACGTTTCAAGAGACCCAGTACTTC.

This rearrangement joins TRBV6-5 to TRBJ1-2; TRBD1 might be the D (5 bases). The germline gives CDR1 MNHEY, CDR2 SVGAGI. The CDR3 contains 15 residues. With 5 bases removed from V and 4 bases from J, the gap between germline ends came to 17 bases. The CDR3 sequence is CASSRQTTDIYGYTF. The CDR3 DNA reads TGTGCCAGCAGTCGGCAGACGACAGATATCTATGGCTACACCTTC.

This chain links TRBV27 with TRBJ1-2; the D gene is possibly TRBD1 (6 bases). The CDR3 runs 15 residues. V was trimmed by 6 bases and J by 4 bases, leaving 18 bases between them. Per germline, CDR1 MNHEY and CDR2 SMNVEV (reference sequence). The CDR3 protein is CASSPGGPTVYGYTF. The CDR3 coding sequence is TGTGCCAGCAGCCCCGGGGGCCCTACCGTCTATGGCTACACCTTC.

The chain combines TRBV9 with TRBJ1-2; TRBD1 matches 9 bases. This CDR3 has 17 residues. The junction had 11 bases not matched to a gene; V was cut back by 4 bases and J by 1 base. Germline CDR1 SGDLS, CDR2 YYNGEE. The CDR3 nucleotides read TGTGCCAGCAGCACCCGGGACAGGGCCCCTCTTAACTATGGCTACACCTTC. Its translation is CASSTRDRAPLNYGYTF.

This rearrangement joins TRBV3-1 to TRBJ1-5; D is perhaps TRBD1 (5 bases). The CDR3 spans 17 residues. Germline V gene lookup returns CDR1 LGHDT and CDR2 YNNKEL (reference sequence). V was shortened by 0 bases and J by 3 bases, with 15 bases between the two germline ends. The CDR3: CASSQEGGPGPNQPQHF. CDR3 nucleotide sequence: TGTGCCAGCAGCCAAGAGGGGGGACCCGGACCCAATCAGCCCCAGCATTTT.